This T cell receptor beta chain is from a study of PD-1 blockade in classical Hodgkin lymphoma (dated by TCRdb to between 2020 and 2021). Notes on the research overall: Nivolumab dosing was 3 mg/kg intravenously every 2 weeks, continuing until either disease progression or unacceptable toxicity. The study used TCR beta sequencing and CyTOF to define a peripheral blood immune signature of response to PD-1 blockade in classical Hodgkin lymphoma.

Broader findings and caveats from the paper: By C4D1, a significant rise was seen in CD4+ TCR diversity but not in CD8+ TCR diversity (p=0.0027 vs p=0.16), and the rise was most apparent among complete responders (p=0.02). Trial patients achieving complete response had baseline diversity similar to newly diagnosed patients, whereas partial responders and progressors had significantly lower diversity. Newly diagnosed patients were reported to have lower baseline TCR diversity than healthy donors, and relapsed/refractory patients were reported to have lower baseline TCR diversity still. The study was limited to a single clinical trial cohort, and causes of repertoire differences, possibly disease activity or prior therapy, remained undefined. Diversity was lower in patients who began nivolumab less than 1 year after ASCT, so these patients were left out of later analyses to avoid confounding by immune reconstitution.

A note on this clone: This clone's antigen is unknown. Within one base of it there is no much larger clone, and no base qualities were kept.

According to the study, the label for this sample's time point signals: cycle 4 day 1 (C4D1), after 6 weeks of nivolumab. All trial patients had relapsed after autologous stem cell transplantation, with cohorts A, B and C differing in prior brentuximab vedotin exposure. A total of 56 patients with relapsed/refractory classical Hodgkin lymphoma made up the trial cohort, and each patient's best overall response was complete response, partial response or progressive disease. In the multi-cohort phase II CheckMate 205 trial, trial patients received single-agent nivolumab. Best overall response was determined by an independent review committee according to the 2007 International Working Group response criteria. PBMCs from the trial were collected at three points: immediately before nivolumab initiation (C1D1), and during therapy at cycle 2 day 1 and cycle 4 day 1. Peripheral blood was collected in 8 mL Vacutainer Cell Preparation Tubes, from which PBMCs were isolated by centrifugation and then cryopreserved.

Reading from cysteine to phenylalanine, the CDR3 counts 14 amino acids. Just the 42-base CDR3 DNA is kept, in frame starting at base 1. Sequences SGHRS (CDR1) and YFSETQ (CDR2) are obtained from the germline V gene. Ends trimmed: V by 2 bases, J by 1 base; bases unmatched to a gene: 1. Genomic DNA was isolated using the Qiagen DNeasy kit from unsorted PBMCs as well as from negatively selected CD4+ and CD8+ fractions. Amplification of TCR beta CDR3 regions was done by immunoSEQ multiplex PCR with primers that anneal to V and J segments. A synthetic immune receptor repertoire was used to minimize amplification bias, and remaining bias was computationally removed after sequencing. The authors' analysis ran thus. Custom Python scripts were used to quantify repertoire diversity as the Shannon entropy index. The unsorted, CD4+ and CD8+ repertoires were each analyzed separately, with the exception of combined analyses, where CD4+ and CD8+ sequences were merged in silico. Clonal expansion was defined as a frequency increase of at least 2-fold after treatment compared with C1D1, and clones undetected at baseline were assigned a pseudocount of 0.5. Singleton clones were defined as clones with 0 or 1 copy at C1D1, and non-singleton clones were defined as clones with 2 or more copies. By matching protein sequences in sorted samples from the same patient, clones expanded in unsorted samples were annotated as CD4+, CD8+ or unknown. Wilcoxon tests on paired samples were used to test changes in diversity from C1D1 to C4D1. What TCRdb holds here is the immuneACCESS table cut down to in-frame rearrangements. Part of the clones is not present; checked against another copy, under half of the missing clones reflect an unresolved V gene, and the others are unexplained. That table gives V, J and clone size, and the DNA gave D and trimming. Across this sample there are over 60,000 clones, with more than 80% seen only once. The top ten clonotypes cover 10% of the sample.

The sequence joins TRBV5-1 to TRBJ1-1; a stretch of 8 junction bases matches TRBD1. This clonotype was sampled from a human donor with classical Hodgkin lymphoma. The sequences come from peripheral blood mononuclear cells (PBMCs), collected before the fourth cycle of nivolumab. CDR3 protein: CASSLDRGNTEAFF. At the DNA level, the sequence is TGCGCCAGCAGCTTAGACAGGGGGAACACTGAAGCTTTCTTT.